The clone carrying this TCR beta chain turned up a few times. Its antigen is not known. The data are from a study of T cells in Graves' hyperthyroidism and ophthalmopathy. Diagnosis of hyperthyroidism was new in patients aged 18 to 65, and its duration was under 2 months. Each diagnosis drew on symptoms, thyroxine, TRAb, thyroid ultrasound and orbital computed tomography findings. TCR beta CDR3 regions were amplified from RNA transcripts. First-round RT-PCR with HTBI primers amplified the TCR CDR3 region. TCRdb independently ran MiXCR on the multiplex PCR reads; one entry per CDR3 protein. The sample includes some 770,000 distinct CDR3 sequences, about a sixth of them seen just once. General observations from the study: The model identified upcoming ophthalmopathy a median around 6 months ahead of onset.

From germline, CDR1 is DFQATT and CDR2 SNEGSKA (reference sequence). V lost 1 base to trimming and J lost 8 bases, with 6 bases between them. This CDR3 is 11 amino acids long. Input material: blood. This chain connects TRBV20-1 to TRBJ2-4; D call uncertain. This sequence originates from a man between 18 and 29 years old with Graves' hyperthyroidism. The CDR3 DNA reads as TGCAGTGCTAGAGTGGGTGACATTCAGTACTTC. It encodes CSARVGDIQYF.